This TCR beta chain was retrieved from a study of CD8 T cells in ankylosing spondylitis. The CDR3 is made up of 17 amino acids. Unmatched junction bases numbered 17, after V lost 4 bases and J lost 8 bases. Germline assignment: CDR1 DFQATT and CDR2 SNEGSKA (reference sequence). In making TCR beta libraries, quantitative 5'-RACE with molecular barcodes was used. TCRdb re-derived calls from the 5' RACE reads in MiXCR, one entry per CDR3 protein. Among 300,000 to 350,000 distinct CDR3 sequences listed, approximately 14% were seen once. This clonotype was detected a few times. This clonotype was sampled from a male donor with ankylosing spondylitis or in good health (not recorded which). V gene TRBV20-1 combines with J gene TRBJ2-1; 10 nucleotides line up with TRBD2. Sequencing used blood, either unsorted or a sorted T cell fraction (not recorded which). In DNA form, the CDR3 reads TGCAGTGCTAATCCAGCGGGAGGGTCTTTAATTGGGGATGAGCAGTTCTTC. It is translated as CSANPAGGSLIGDEQFF.